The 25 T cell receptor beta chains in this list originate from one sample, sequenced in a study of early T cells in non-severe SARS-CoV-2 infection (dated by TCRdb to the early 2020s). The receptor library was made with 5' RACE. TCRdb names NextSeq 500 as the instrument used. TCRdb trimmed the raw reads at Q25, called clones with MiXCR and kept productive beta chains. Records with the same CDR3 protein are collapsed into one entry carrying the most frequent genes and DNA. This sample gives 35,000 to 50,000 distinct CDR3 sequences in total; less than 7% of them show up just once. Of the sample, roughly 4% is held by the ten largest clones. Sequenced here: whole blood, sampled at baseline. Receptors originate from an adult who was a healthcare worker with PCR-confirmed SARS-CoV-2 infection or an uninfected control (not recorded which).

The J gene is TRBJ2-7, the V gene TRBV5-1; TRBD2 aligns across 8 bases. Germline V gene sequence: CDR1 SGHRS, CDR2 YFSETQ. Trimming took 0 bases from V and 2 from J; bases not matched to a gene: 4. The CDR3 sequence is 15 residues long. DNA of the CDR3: TGCGCCAGCAGCTTGGGTGCGGGGGGCGCCTACGAGCAGTACTTC. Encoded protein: CASSLGAGGAYEQYF.

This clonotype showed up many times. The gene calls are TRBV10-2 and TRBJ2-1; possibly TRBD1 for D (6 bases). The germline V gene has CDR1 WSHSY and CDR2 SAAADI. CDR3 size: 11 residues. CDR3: CAPGHNNEQFF. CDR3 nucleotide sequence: TGCGCACCGGGACATAACAATGAGCAGTTCTTC.

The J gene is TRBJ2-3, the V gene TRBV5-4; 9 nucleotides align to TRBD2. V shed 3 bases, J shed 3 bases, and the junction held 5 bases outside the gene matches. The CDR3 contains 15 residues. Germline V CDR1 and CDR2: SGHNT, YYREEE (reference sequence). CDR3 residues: CASSSEGLATDTQYF. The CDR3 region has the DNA TGTGCCAGCAGCTCAGAGGGACTAGCAACAGATACGCAGTATTTT.

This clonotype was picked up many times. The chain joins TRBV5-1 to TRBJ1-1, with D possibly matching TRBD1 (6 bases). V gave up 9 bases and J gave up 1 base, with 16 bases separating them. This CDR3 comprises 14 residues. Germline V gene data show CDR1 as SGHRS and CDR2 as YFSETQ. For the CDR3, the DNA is TGCGCCACCACCCAGGGACAAACGAACACTGAAGCTTTCTTT. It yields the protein CATTQGQTNTEAFF. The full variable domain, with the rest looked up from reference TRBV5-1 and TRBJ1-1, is KAGVTQTPRYLIKTRGQQVTLSCSPISGHRSVSWYQQTPGQGLQFLFEYFSETQRNKGNFPGRFSGRQFSNSRSEMNVSTLELGDSALYLCATTQGQTNTEAFFGQGTRLTVV.

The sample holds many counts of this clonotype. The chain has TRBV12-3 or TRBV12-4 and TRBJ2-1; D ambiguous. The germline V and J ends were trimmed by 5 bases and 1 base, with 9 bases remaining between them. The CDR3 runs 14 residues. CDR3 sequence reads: CASSITTSYNEQFF. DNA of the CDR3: TGTGCCAGCAGTATAACCACATCCTACAATGAGCAGTTCTTC.

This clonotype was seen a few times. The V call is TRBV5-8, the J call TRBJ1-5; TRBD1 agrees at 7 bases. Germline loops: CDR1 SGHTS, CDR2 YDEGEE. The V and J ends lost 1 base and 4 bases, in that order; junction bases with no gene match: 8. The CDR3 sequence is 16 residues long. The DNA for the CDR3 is TGTGCCAGCAGCTTGAAGGGGGGACAGCCTAATCAGCCCCAGCATTTT. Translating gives CASSLKGGQPNQPQHF.

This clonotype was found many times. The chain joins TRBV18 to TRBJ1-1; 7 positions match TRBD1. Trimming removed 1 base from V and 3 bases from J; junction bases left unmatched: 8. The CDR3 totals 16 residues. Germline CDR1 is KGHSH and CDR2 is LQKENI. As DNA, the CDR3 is TGTGCCAGCTCACCACTTTCAGGGGGTGGGTACACTGAAGCTTTCTTT. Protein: CASSPLSGGGYTEAFF.

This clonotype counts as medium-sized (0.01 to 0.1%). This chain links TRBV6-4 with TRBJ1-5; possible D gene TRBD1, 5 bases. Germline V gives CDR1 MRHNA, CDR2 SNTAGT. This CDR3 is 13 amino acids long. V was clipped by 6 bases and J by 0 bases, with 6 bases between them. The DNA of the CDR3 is TGTGCCAGCAGCAGGGATAGCAATCAGCCCCAGCATTTT. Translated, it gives CASSRDSNQPQHF.

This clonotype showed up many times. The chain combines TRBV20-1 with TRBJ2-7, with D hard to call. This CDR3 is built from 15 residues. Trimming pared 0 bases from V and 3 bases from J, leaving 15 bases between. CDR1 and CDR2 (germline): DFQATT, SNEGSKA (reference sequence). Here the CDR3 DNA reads TGCAGTGCTAGAGATGGAGAGAATCTAAACTACGAGCAGTACTTC. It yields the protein CSARDGENLNYEQYF.

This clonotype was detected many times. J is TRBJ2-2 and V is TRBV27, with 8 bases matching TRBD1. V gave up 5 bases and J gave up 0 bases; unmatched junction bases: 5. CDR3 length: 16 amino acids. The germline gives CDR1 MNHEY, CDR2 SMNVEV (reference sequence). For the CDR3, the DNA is TGTGCCAGCAGTAAGAACAGGGGGACGAACACCGGGGAGCTGTTTTTT. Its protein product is CASSKNRGTNTGELFF.

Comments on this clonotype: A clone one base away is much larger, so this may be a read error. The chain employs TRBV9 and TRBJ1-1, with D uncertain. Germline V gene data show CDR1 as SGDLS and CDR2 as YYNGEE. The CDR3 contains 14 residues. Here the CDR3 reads CTSSVVSGRTEAFF. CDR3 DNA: TGTACCAGCAGCGTAGTGTCGGGGAGGACTGAAGCTTTCTTT. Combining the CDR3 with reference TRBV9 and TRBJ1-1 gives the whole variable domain DSGVTQTPKHLITATGQRVTLRCSPRSGDLSVYWYQQSLDQGLQFLIQYYNGEERAKGNILERFSAQQFPDLHSELNLSSLELGDSALYFCTSSVVSGRTEAFFGQGTRLTVV.

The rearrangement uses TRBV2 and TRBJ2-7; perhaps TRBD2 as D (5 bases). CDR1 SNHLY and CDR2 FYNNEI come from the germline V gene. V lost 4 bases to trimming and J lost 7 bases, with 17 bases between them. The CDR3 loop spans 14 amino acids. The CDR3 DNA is TGTGCCAGCAGTGTTCAGCTAGCCGAAGGGGAGCAGTACTTC. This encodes CASSVQLAEGEQYF. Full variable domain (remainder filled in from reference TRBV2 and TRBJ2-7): EPEVTQTPSHQVTQMGQEVILRCVPISNHLYFYWYRQILGQKVEFLVSFYNNEISEKSEIFDDQFSVERPDGSNFTLKIRSTKLEDSAMYFCASSVQLAEGEQYFGPGTRLTVT.

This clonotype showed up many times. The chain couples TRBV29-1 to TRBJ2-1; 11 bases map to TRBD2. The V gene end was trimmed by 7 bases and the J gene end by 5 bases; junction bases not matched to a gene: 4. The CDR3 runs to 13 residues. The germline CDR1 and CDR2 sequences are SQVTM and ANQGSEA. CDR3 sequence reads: CSAPLAGDNEQFF. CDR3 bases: TGCAGCGCCCCACTAGCGGGAGACAATGAGCAGTTCTTC.

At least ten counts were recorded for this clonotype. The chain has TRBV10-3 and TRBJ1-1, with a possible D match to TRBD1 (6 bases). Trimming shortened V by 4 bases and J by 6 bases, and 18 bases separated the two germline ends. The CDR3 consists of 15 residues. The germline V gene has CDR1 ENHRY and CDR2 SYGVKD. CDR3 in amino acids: CAISGGGFGFAEAFF. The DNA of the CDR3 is TGTGCCATCAGTGGAGGGGGTTTTGGGTTTGCTGAAGCTTTCTTT.

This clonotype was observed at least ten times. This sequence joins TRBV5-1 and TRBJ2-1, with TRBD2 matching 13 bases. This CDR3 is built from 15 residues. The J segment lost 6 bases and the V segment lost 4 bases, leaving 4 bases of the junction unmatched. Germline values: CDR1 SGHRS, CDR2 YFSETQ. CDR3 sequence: CASSRRLAGGNEQFF. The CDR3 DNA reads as TGCGCCAGCAGCCGTCGACTAGCGGGAGGCAATGAGCAGTTCTTC.

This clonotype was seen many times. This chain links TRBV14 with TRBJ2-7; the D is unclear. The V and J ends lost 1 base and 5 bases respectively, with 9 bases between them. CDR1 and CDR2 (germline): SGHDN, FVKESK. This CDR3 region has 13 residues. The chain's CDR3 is CASSQAPWNEQYF. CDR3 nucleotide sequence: TGTGCCAGCAGCCAAGCCCCATGGAACGAGCAGTACTTC.

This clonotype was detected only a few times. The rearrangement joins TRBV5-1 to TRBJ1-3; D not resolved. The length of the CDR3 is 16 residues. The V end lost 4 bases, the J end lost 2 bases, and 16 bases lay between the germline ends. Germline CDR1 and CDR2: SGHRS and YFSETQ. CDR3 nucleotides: TGCGCCAGCAGCACAGAACCGGGAGGAGCTGGAAACACCATATATTTT. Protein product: CASSTEPGGAGNTIYF.

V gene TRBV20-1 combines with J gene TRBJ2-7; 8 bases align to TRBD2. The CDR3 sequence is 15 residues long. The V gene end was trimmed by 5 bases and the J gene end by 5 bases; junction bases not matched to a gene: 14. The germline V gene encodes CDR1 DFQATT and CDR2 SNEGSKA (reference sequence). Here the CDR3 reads CSARPSGLGAHEQYF. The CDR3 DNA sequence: TGCAGTGCTCGCCCCTCGGGACTAGGGGCCCACGAGCAGTACTTC.

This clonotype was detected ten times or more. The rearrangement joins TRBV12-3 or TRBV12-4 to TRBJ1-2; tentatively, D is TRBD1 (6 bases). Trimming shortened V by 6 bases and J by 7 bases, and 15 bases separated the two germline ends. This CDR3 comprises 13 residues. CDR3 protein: CASSPLQGRGYTF. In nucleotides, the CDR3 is TGTGCCAGCAGCCCCTTACAGGGACGTGGCTACACCTTC.

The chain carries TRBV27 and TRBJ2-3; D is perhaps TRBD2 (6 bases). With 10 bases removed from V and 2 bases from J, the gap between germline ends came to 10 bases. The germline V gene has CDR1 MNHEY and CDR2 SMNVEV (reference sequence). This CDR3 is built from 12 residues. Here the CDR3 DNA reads TGTGCCACTAGCGCCTTCACAGATACGCAGTATTTT. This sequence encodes CATSAFTDTQYF.

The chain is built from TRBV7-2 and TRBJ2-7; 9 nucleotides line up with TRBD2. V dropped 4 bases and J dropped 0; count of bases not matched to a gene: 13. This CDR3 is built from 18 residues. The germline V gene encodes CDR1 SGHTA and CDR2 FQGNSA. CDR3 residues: CASSSSGGAGGSSYEQYF. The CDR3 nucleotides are TGTGCCAGCAGCTCCAGTGGGGGAGCGGGGGGAAGCTCCTACGAGCAGTACTTC.

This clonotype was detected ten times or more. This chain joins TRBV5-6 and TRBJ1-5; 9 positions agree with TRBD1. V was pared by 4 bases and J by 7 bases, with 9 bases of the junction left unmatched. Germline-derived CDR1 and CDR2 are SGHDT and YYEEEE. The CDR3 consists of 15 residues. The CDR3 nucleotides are TGTGCCAGCAGCCTGGGACAGGGCCAAGGACAGCCCCAGCATTTT. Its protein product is CASSLGQGQGQPQHF.

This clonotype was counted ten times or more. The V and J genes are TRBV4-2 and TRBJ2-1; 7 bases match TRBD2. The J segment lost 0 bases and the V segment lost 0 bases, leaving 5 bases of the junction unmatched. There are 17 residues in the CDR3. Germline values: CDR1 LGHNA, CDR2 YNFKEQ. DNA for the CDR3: TGTGCCAGCAGCCAAGATGTAGCGGGTAGCTCCTACAATGAGCAGTTCTTC. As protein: CASSQDVAGSSYNEQFF.

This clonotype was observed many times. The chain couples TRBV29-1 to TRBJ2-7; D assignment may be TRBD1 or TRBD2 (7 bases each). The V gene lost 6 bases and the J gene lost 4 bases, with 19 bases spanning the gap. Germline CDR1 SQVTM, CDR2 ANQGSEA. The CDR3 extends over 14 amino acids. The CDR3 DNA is TGCAGCGTGGTTGCAGGGGGAGGGGGTTACGAGCAGTACTTC. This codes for CSVVAGGGGYEQYF.

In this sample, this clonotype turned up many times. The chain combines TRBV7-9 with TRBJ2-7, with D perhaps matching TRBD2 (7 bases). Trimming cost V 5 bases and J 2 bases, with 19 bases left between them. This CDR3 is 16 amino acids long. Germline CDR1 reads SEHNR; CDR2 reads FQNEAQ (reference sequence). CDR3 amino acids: CASSLLKGGSPYEQYF. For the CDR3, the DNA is TGTGCCAGCAGCCTATTGAAGGGGGGGAGTCCCTACGAGCAGTACTTC.